The rows below give T cell receptor beta chains drawn from one sample of a study of cytomegalovirus exposure and HLA in healthy donors. Produced via immunoSEQ multiplex PCR; TCRdb's table is partial and in-frame only. The table includes approximately 160,000 clones, 75% to 85% detected once. Input material: PBMCs. The receptors come from a male donor in good health and CMV-seropositive. Both conserved end residues are part of each CDR3. The order of the fields is J gene, V gene, D gene, clone size, CDR3 protein, CDR3 DNA. The D gene is left open where the match is weak. Where a row states a size, it is once, few, many or the class of an expanded clone; other rows omit it.

J: TRBJ2-1
V: TRBV10-3
D: TRBD2
size: once
CDR3: CAISESPSGGARSYNEQFF
DNA: TGTGCCATCAGTGAGTCACCTAGCGGGGGGGCCAGATCCTACAATGAGCAGTTCTTC

J: TRBJ2-5
V: TRBV21-1
D: .
size: .
CDR3: CASSIPGGRNAETQYF
DNA: TGTGCCAGCAGCATCCCGGGGGGTCGTAACGCGGAGACCCAGTACTTC

J: TRBJ2-7
V: TRBV11-2
D: .
size: .
CDR3: CASSADPTAYEQYF
DNA: TGTGCCAGCAGCGCCGATCCGACAGCCTACGAGCAGTACTTC

J: TRBJ1-1
V: TRBV30
D: .
size: .
CDR3: CAWSRQQNTEAFF
DNA: TGTGCCTGGTCAAGACAGCAAAACACTGAAGCTTTCTTT

J: TRBJ2-7
V: TRBV5-4
D: .
size: once
CDR3: CASSFAPQSGDEQYF
DNA: TGTGCCAGCAGCTTTGCCCCCCAATCAGGGGACGAGCAGTACTTC

J: TRBJ1-4
V: TRBV14
D: .
size: .
CDR3: CASSFTTNEKLFF
DNA: TGTGCCAGCAGCTTTACAACTAATGAAAAACTGTTTTTT

J: TRBJ1-1
V: TRBV12-5
D: .
size: .
CDR3: CASGLVTGTYTEAFF
DNA: TGTGCTAGTGGTTTGGTAACCGGGACTTACACTGAAGCTTTCTTT

J: TRBJ1-1
V: TRBV30
D: .
size: .
CDR3: CAWSGQIVPGTEAFF
DNA: TGTGCCTGGAGTGGACAGATCGTCCCGGGCACTGAAGCTTTCTTT

J: TRBJ1-3
V: TRBV6-1
D: .
size: .
CDR3: CASSEAERTSGNTIYF
DNA: TGTGCCAGCAGTGAAGCGGAGCGGACCTCTGGAAACACCATATATTTT

J: TRBJ2-2
V: TRBV6-4
D: .
size: few
CDR3: CASSVQGIGTGELFF
DNA: TGTGCCAGCAGCGTGCAGGGGATAGGAACCGGGGAGCTGTTTTTT

J: TRBJ2-1
V: TRBV4-1
D: TRBD2
size: .
CDR3: CASSQEHHSGGDPYNEQFF
DNA: TGCGCCAGCAGCCAAGAACACCACAGCGGGGGCGATCCCTACAATGAGCAGTTCTTC

J: TRBJ2-3
V: TRBV9
D: TRBD2
size: .
CDR3: CASSENPSGGSTDTQYF
DNA: TGTGCCAGCAGCGAGAATCCTAGCGGGGGGAGCACAGATACGCAGTATTTT

J: TRBJ2-3
V: TRBV5-1
D: .
size: once
CDR3: CASSLVGAGDTQYF
DNA: TGCGCCAGCAGCTTGGTGGGGGCAGGAGATACGCAGTATTTT

J: TRBJ2-5
V: TRBV7-2
D: TRBD2
size: once
CDR3: CASSFSKAGGVETQYF
DNA: TGTGCCAGCAGCTTCTCAAAAGCGGGGGGGGTAGAGACCCAGTACTTC

J: TRBJ2-3
V: TRBV7-7
D: TRBD1
size: .
CDR3: CASSLTGAPTDTQYF
DNA: TGTGCTAGCAGCCTAACAGGGGCCCCCACAGATACGCAGTATTTT

J: TRBJ2-5
V: TRBV4-3
D: TRBD2
size: .
CDR3: CASSQSNRGGSQTQYF
DNA: TGCGCCAGCAGCCAATCTAATAGGGGAGGGAGCCAGACCCAGTACTTC

J: TRBJ1-2
V: TRBV4-1
D: TRBD1
size: .
CDR3: CASSQGHTGALRGYTF
DNA: TGCGCCAGCAGCCAAGGACATACAGGGGCTTTGAGGGGCTACACCTTC

J: TRBJ2-1
V: TRBV7-9
D: .
size: .
CDR3: CASSQGWVSSYNEQFF
DNA: TGTGCCAGCAGCCAGGGGTGGGTATCCTCCTACAATGAGCAGTTCTTC

J: TRBJ2-7
V: TRBV7-9
D: .
size: .
CDR3: CSSSLRQTHPPYEQYF
DNA: TGTTCCAGCAGCCTCCGACAGACCCACCCCCCCTACGAGCAGTACTTC

J: TRBJ1-4
V: TRBV9
D: TRBD1
size: .
CDR3: CASSPGGRGEKLFF
DNA: TGTGCCAGCAGCCCAGGGGGCAGGGGTGAAAAACTGTTTTTT

J: TRBJ1-2
V: TRBV5-4
D: .
size: .
CDR3: CASSLGSARKSGYTF
DNA: TGTGCCAGCAGCTTGGGAAGCGCAAGGAAATCTGGCTACACCTTC

J: TRBJ2-7
V: TRBV30
D: .
size: .
CDR3: CAWSVRVSGEQYF
DNA: TGTGCCTGGAGTGTACGCGTGTCCGGCGAGCAGTACTTC

J: TRBJ1-2
V: TRBV5-1
D: TRBD1
size: .
CDR3: CASSLGQGRPGYGYTF
DNA: TGCGCCAGCAGCTTAGGACAGGGAAGGCCGGGCTATGGCTACACCTTC

J: TRBJ1-5
V: TRBV4-3
D: .
size: few
CDR3: CASSQDRGINQPQHF
DNA: TGCGCCAGCAGCCAAGATAGGGGGATCAATCAGCCCCAGCATTTT

J: TRBJ2-1
V: TRBV9
D: TRBD2
size: once
CDR3: CASSPSGGYNEQFF
DNA: TGTGCCAGCAGCCCCTCGGGGGGCTACAATGAGCAGTTCTTC

J: TRBJ2-3
V: TRBV19
D: .
size: .
CDR3: CASSQRDTDTQYF
DNA: TGTGCCAGTAGCCAACGGGACACAGATACGCAGTATTTT

J: TRBJ2-7
V: TRBV2
D: TRBD2
size: .
CDR3: CASKLGLADHEQYF
DNA: TGTGCCAGCAAGTTGGGACTAGCAGACCACGAGCAGTACTTC

J: TRBJ1-1
V: TRBV7-9
D: TRBD1
size: few
CDR3: CASSGTGANTEAFF
DNA: TGTGCCAGCAGCGGGACAGGGGCTAACACTGAAGCTTTCTTT

J: TRBJ2-7
V: TRBV2
D: TRBD1
size: few
CDR3: CATADRGRLGEQYF
DNA: TGTGCCACCGCCGACAGGGGGCGCTTGGGCGAGCAGTACTTC

J: TRBJ2-1
V: TRBV5-1
D: TRBD2
size: few
CDR3: CASRRSGGAYNEQFF
DNA: TGCGCCAGCAGACGTAGCGGGGGGGCATACAATGAGCAGTTCTTC

J: TRBJ1-3
V: TRBV6-1
D: .
size: .
CDR3: CASRTDSRNTIYF
DNA: TGTGCCAGCAGGACGGACTCGCGAAACACCATATATTTT